This entry describes one TCR beta chain. The antigen is undetermined. This table comes from immunoSEQ multiplex PCR, and its TCRdb copy is limited to in-frame clones, with some not included. The sample lists some 100,000 clones; 90% to 95% were seen once. The record originates from a study of siplizumab effects on memory and regulatory T cells. Regarding the study as a whole: For mappable alloreactive CD4+ clones, the mean Treg-derived fraction was roughly 70% with siplizumab and 26.9% in controls. About 75-95% of proliferating CD4+ or CD8+ clones had no assignable naive or memory phenotype.

CDR1 and CDR2 (germline): MGHRA, YSYEKL. The CDR3 sequence is 16 residues long. V dropped 4 bases and J dropped 4 bases, with 16 bases sitting between them. Specimen: CD8+ T cells sorted from blood. This TCR was recovered from a human donor in good health. The J gene is TRBJ2-2, the V gene TRBV4-1; TRBD1 might be the D (6 bases). The CDR3: CASSRRQDRRTGELFF. The DNA of the CDR3 is TGCGCCAGCAGCCGACGACAGGATCGGCGCACCGGGGAGCTGTTTTTT.